This T cell receptor beta chain emerged from a study of blood T cell repertoires in COVID-19. Across the whole study: The samples span acute and convalescent COVID-19 from the United States, Italy and Spain. T cells, B-cell-depleted T cells, or PBMCs provided the cDNA or gDNA that served as material.

Original processing methods: Reference gene primers were amplified, and this amplification served to estimate nucleated cell counts. The assay was immunoSEQ multiplex PCR, and TCRdb's table has in-frame clones only and misses some. V and J calls and clone size come straight from that table; D and trimming were deduced from the DNA. Here the sample spans 150,000 or so clones, around 85% being singletons. The Seattle patients, enrolled during active infection, were followed longitudinally. The CDR3 is 13 amino acids. Trimming at V came to 5 bases and at J to 4 bases, leaving 3 bases not matched to a gene. In germline, CDR1 is MNHNS, CDR2 SASEGT.

Material for sequencing was peripheral blood. The sequence was collected from a man in his sixties with COVID-19, enrolled during active disease. The chain is built from TRBV6-1 and TRBJ1-2; 8 nucleotides agree with TRBD1. The CDR3 loop reads CASSSGQVYGYTF. The CDR3 DNA follows: TGTGCCAGCAGTTCGGGACAGGTCTATGGCTACACCTTC.